This T cell receptor (beta chain) was captured in a study of cytomegalovirus exposure and HLA in healthy donors. Study summary: Unique TCRs numbering some 77 million, obtained from HLA-typed donors, made up an early data release.

13 Jbeta primers and 60 Vbeta primers were used for the PCR. The assay was immunoSEQ multiplex PCR, and TCRdb's table has in-frame clones only and misses some. The table includes approximately 100,000 clones, around 75% detected once. Regarding this clone: Its antigen is as yet unknown. Other nucleotide sequences from this sample produce the same CDR3.

Germline V gene sequence: CDR1 SGHAT, CDR2 FQNNGV. V dropped 3 bases and J dropped 1; count of bases not matched to a gene: 8. The CDR3 consists of 16 residues. While unrecorded immune exposures were likely, the donors were nominally healthy when sampled. Study-wide results and caveats: Relative to the approximately 670-donor mean, N-insertions were reportedly fewer in an Asian-associated ancestry cluster in a later analysis. Most TCR sequences showed up rarely, but some public TCRs showed up in many donors.

This clonotype was obtained from a man aged 50-59 years in good health and CMV-seronegative. The specimen was PBMCs. V gene TRBV11-2 combines with J gene TRBJ2-7, with 8 bases matching TRBD2. The CDR3 DNA sequence: TGTGCCAGCAGCTTTTCGGCTAGCGGGCTTTCCTACGAGCAGTACTTC. It yields the protein CASSFSASGLSYEQYF.